The subject of this entry is one T cell receptor (beta chain). This record comes from a study of blood T cell repertoires in COVID-19. About the study: Nucleic acid was either cDNA or gDNA, and it came from T cells, B-cell-depleted T cells, or PBMCs.

TCRdb keeps only in-frame clones here, not all; method: immunoSEQ multiplex PCR. This sample carries 85,000 to 130,000 clones, about 80% of them seen once, and the ten largest clones take approximately 3.3%. The CDR3 is 15 amino acids. V was clipped by 1 base and J by 1 base, with 9 bases between them. Looked up from germline, CDR1 is SGHRS and CDR2 is YFSETQ. The TCR comes from a woman of 80 years or more with active or convalescent COVID-19. Sequencing was performed on peripheral blood. The V gene is TRBV5-1, the J gene TRBJ2-1, with D uncertain. The CDR3 loop is CASSLTTPSYNEQFF. The CDR3 DNA reads TGCGCCAGCAGCTTGACTACCCCGTCCTACAATGAGCAGTTCTTC.